This entry lists 32 T cell receptor beta chains sequenced from one sample in a study of shared clonotypes between healthy human individuals. Positive CCR7 selection of CD45RO-negative cells yielded the naive CD8 cells, and terminally differentiated effector memory CD45RA+ cells were excluded. TCRdb keeps only in-frame clones here, not all; method: immunoSEQ multiplex PCR. The repertoire holds about 1,800,000 clones, with about 95% as singletons. The sample was naive CD8+ T cells sorted from blood. The receptors originated from a man younger than 35 in good health.

The rearrangement joins TRBV4-1 to TRBJ2-2; 8 nucleotides align to TRBD1. The CDR3 runs 16 residues. Per the germline V gene, CDR1 is MGHRA and CDR2 is YSYEKL. The J segment lost 2 bases and the V segment lost 0 bases, leaving 2 bases of the junction unmatched. The CDR3 protein is CASSQDRGLNTGELFF. Written as DNA, the CDR3 is TGCGCCAGCAGCCAAGACAGGGGGCTTAACACCGGGGAGCTGTTTTTT.

Regarding this clone: Other DNA sequences in the same sample also yield this CDR3. The V gene is TRBV6-5, the J gene TRBJ2-5; perhaps D is TRBD1 or TRBD2 (5 bases each). Germline CDR1 reads MNHEY; CDR2 reads SVGAGI. The CDR3 loop spans 14 amino acids. V was pared by 0 bases and J by 2 bases, with 7 bases between. CDR3 in DNA: TGTGCCAGCAGTTACTCTGGGGGTCAAGAGACCCAGTACTTC. As protein: CASSYSGGQETQYF.

The chain's CDR3 is CASSTFDEQFF. CDR3 nucleotide sequence: TGTGCCAGCAGCACTTTTGATGAGCAGTTCTTC. The chain is built from TRBV2 and TRBJ2-1; no clear D. CDR3 length: 11 residues. V was clipped by 6 bases and J by 8 bases, with 8 bases between them. CDR1 and CDR2 from the germline V gene are SNHLY and FYNNEI.

The rearrangement links TRBV4-3 to TRBJ2-1, with 9 bases fitting TRBD1. V dropped 4 bases and J dropped 2; count of bases not matched to a gene: 3. Germline V lookup: CDR1 LGHNA, CDR2 YSLEER. The CDR3 has 15 amino acids. Here the CDR3 reads CASSPNRGPYNEQFF. Here the CDR3 DNA reads TGCGCCAGCAGCCCCAACAGGGGGCCCTACAATGAGCAGTTCTTC.

This chain uses TRBV28 with TRBJ1-2, with D hard to call. The CDR3 has 13 residues. Trimming cost V 6 bases and J 8 bases, with 16 bases left between them. The germline V gene encodes CDR1 MDHEN and CDR2 SYDVKM. Here the CDR3 DNA reads TGTGCCAGCAGCTCGACCCCAGCGGAGGGCTACACCTTC. It is translated as CASSSTPAEGYTF.

The genes are TRBV6-5 and TRBJ2-1; TRBD1 matches 9 bases. The CDR3 is 15 amino acids. V dropped 5 bases and J dropped 7; count of bases not matched to a gene: 9. The germline V gene has CDR1 MNHEY and CDR2 SVGAGI. In nucleotides, the CDR3 is TGTGCCAGCAGTACGGGACAGGGTCTTAGGAATGAGCAGTTCTTC. Protein: CASSTGQGLRNEQFF.

As to this clone: This sample also contains other DNA sequences that code for the same CDR3. The chain is built from TRBV25-1 and TRBJ2-7, with 7 bases matching TRBD1. J lost 0 bases, V lost 1 base, and 3 bases had no gene match. The CDR3 totals 15 residues. CDR1 is MGHDK and CDR2 is SYGVNS in the germline V gene. In DNA form, the CDR3 reads TGTGCCAGCAGTGAATTGAGACAGGGCTCCTACGAGCAGTACTTC. It translates to CASSELRQGSYEQYF.

This chain connects TRBV5-6 to TRBJ2-5, with TRBD2 matching over 7 bases. The CDR3 has 17 residues. Germline V gives CDR1 SGHDT, CDR2 YYEEEE. J gave up 1 base and V 2 bases, and 11 bases lay outside the gene matches. The CDR3 DNA follows: TGTGCCAGCAGCTTTCGCGGGAGCCTCCGGGGCCAAGAGACCCAGTACTTC. This encodes CASSFRGSLRGQETQYF.

This clone was recorded once. The V call is TRBV5-6, the J call TRBJ2-3, with 11 bases identical to TRBD2. The CDR3 length is 16 residues. From germline, CDR1 is SGHDT and CDR2 YYEEEE. Germline trimming cut 1 base from V and 2 bases from J; bases unmatched to any gene: 3. The CDR3: CASSLLAGGYTDTQYF. The CDR3 region has the DNA TGTGCCAGCAGCTTGCTAGCGGGAGGTTACACAGATACGCAGTATTTT.

For the CDR3, the DNA is TGTGCCAGCAGCCCGCTAACCTTCTACGAGCAGTACTTC. Translated: CASSPLTFYEQYF. The gene calls are TRBV7-8 and TRBJ2-7; D gene unclear. The length of the CDR3 is 13 residues. The V end was cut by 5 bases, the J end by 3 bases, with 11 bases between. Germline CDR1 SGHVS, CDR2 FQNEAQ.

The CDR3 region is CAWSEAGSGNTIYF. The CDR3 nucleotides read TGTGCCTGGAGTGAGGCAGGGTCGGGAAACACCATATATTTT. The gene calls are TRBV30 and TRBJ1-3; tentative D call: TRBD1 (5 bases). The CDR3 covers 14 residues. From germline, CDR1 is GTSNPN and CDR2 SVGIG (reference sequence). V lost 1 base, J lost 4 bases, and 11 bases lay in between. Together with reference TRBV30 and TRBJ1-3, the CDR3 gives the full variable domain: SQTIHQWPATLVQPVGSPLSLECTVEGTSNPNLYWYRQAAGRGLQLLFYSVGIGQISSEVPQNLSASRPQDRQFILSSKKLLLSDSGFYLCAWSEAGSGNTIYFGEGSWLTVV.

The chain recombines TRBV27 with TRBJ2-3; D tentatively fits TRBD1 or TRBD2 (6 bases each). V lost 4 bases and J 1 base, leaving 12 bases between the germline ends. This CDR3 is 15 amino acids long. Germline assignment: CDR1 MNHEY and CDR2 SMNVEV (reference sequence). Here the CDR3 reads CASSSGASGTDTQYF. CDR3 sequence (DNA): TGTGCCAGCAGTTCGGGGGCCTCGGGCACAGATACGCAGTATTTT.

This chain joins TRBV9 and TRBJ2-4; 9 bases fit TRBD2. The V and J ends lost 0 bases and 11 bases, in that order; junction bases with no gene match: 6. This CDR3 comprises 14 residues. The germline gives CDR1 SGDLS, CDR2 YYNGEE. The CDR3 loop reads CASSVDPLAGFQYF. Here the CDR3 DNA reads TGTGCCAGCAGCGTAGACCCCCTAGCGGGATTTCAGTACTTC.

The V call is TRBV27, the J call TRBJ2-5; 9 bases agree with TRBD1. The CDR3 contains 15 residues. V lost 1 base and J lost 7; bases outside the gene matches: 7. Germline assignment: CDR1 MNHEY and CDR2 SMNVEV (reference sequence). CDR3 residues: CASSLLGQGGSTQYF. The CDR3 bases are TGTGCCAGCAGTTTATTGGGACAGGGCGGCTCGACCCAGTACTTC.

The genes are TRBV23-1 and TRBJ1-4, with no clear D. TRBV23-1 counts as an open reading frame of uncertain function. CDR3 length equals 15 residues. The germline V and J ends were trimmed by 6 bases and 6 bases, with 17 bases remaining between them. CDR3 nucleotide sequence: TGCGCCAGCAGCCATCACTGCCATTATTATGAAAAACTGTTTTTT. It encodes CASSHHCHYYEKLFF.

This clone showed up just a few times. The sample holds other DNA sequences that translate to the same CDR3. The chain employs TRBV28 and TRBJ2-5; D not resolved. The length of the CDR3 is 11 residues. V was shortened by 3 bases and J by 5 bases, with 4 bases between the two germline ends. Germline V gene data show CDR1 as MDHEN and CDR2 as SYDVKM. The CDR3 loop is CASSFGETQYF. In DNA, the CDR3 is TGTGCCAGCAGTTTTGGGGAGACCCAGTACTTC. Full variable domain (missing parts from reference TRBV28 and TRBJ2-5): DVKVTQSSRYLVKRTGEKVFLECVQDMDHENMFWYRQDPGLGLRLIYFSYDVKMKEKGDIPEGYSVSREKKERFSLILESASTNQTSMYLCASSFGETQYFGPGTRLLVL.

This sequence joins TRBV25-1 and TRBJ2-1; either TRBD1 or TRBD2 may supply D (5 bases each). Germline-derived CDR1 and CDR2 are MGHDK and SYGVNS. This CDR3 spans 15 amino acids. Deletions cut 5 bases from V and 0 bases from J, with 11 bases between. In DNA, the CDR3 is TGTGCCAGCAGTTTCCCAGGGAGCTCCTACAATGAGCAGTTCTTC. It codes for CASSFPGSSYNEQFF. The full variable domain, with the rest looked up from reference TRBV25-1 and TRBJ2-1, is EADIYQTPRYLVIGTGKKITLECSQTMGHDKMYWYQQDPGMELHLIHYSYGVNSTEKGDLSSESTVSRIRTEHFPLTLESARPSHTSQYLCASSFPGSSYNEQFFGPGTRLTVL.

The chain has TRBV7-9 and TRBJ1-5, with TRBD1 matching 8 bases. Germline assignment: CDR1 SEHNR and CDR2 FQNEAQ (reference sequence). V lost 3 bases and J lost 6; bases outside the gene matches: 4. This CDR3 has 14 amino acids. CDR3 protein: CASSFSGGGQPQHF. CDR3 nucleotide sequence: TGTGCCAGCAGCTTTTCAGGGGGCGGTCAGCCCCAGCATTTT.

The genes are TRBV30 and TRBJ2-5; D remains ambiguous. Germline lookup yields CDR1 GTSNPN and CDR2 SVGIG (reference sequence). The CDR3 spans 14 residues. The V and J ends lost 0 bases and 6 bases respectively, with 14 bases between them. Here the CDR3 reads CAWSVLSREQTQYF. CDR3 bases: TGTGCCTGGAGTGTCTTATCAAGGGAACAGACCCAGTACTTC.

The rearrangement uses TRBV28 and TRBJ1-2; TRBD1 is a possible D gene (5 bases). This CDR3 comprises 15 residues. Trimming pared 6 bases from V and 7 bases from J, leaving 21 bases between. Germline loops: CDR1 MDHEN, CDR2 SYDVKM. CDR3 in DNA: TGTGCCAGCAGCACAGCTGAGGGGATACGCGGTGGCTACACCTTC. Translated: CASSTAEGIRGGYTF.

The chain carries TRBV4-3 and TRBJ2-1, with 8 bases fitting TRBD2. The CDR3 spans 17 residues. V shed 4 bases, J shed 5 bases, and the junction held 13 bases outside the gene matches. The germline CDR1 and CDR2 sequences are LGHNA and YSLEER. CDR3 sequence reads: CASSPGGRGRKDNEQFF. In DNA, the CDR3 is TGCGCCAGCAGCCCTGGCGGTCGCGGGAGGAAAGACAATGAGCAGTTCTTC.

The chain links TRBV4-1 to TRBJ2-7; D unclear. This CDR3 comprises 15 residues. With 1 base removed from V and 4 bases from J, the gap between germline ends came to 14 bases. Germline V gene sequence: CDR1 MGHRA, CDR2 YSYEKL. CDR3: CASSQVSPSEYEQYF. CDR3 nucleotides: TGCGCCAGCAGCCAAGTTTCGCCAAGCGAGTACGAGCAGTACTTC.

V usage is TRBV2 and J usage is TRBJ1-1; D possibly corresponds to TRBD1 (5 bases). The CDR3 contains 14 residues. Germline V lookup: CDR1 SNHLY, CDR2 FYNNEI. V lost 3 bases, J lost 4 bases, and 12 bases lay in between. The CDR3 here is CASSEGQGITEAFF. The CDR3 DNA reads as TGTGCCAGCAGTGAGGGTCAGGGCATCACTGAAGCTTTCTTT.

This chain joins TRBV19 and TRBJ2-1; TRBD1 matches at 10 bases. Germline assignment: CDR1 LNHDA and CDR2 SQIVND (reference sequence). The CDR3 is 16 residues long. V lost 3 bases and J lost 8; bases outside the gene matches: 10. The CDR3 region is CASSMQPGQGVDEQFF. For the CDR3, the DNA is TGTGCCAGTAGTATGCAACCCGGACAGGGGGTAGATGAGCAGTTCTTC.

This chain uses TRBV7-2 with TRBJ1-3; a possible D gene is TRBD1 (6 bases). The V gene lost 1 base and the J gene lost 0 bases, with 16 bases spanning the gap. CDR1 is SGHTA, CDR2 FQGNSA, per germline. The CDR3 loop spans 18 amino acids. In DNA form, the CDR3 reads TGTGCCAGCAGCTTAGTCCCCGGACAGCCCGACTCTGGAAACACCATATATTTT. Translation gives CASSLVPGQPDSGNTIYF.

The J gene is TRBJ1-2, the V gene TRBV21-1; the table gives TRBD1 as D, unverified against the DNA. TRBV21-1 is a pseudogene segment. This CDR3 has 14 amino acids. The CDR3 reads CASSIRDTNYGYTF. The CDR3 DNA follows: TGTGCCAGCAGCATAAGGGACACCAACTATGGCTACACCTTC.

CDR3 region: CASGFPSYGQGASEVTQYF. DNA for the CDR3: TGTGCTAGTGGTTTCCCCTCGTACGGACAGGGGGCAAGTGAAGTGACCCAGTACTTC. The V gene is TRBV12-5, the J gene TRBJ2-5; 11 positions match TRBD1. Germline V gene data show CDR1 as LGHNT and CDR2 as FRNRAP. The CDR3 is made up of 19 amino acids. V gave up 3 bases and J gave up 7 bases; unmatched junction bases: 19. The variable domain in full, completed from reference TRBV12-5 and TRBJ2-5, reads DARVTQTPRHKVTEMGQEVTMRCQPILGHNTVFWYRQTMMQGLELLAYFRNRAPLDDSGMPKDRFSAEMPDATLATLKIQPSEPRDSAVYFCASGFPSYGQGASEVTQYFGPGTRLLVL.

The gene calls are TRBV20-1 and TRBJ2-7; D remains ambiguous. The germline CDR1 and CDR2 sequences are DFQATT and SNEGSKA (reference sequence). Trimming shortened V by 4 bases and J by 6 bases, and 7 bases separated the two germline ends. The CDR3 loop spans 10 amino acids. The CDR3 spells CSAKAGEQYF. For the CDR3, the DNA is TGCAGTGCTAAGGCTGGCGAGCAGTACTTC.

The chain recombines TRBV28 with TRBJ2-3; TRBD2 is a possible D gene (5 bases). The length of the CDR3 is 18 residues. V gave up 4 bases and J gave up 6 bases, with 26 bases separating them. Germline-derived CDR1 and CDR2 are MDHEN and SYDVKM. The CDR3 loop is CASSSSYLIESGSDTQYF. In DNA form, the CDR3 reads TGTGCCAGCAGTTCATCTTACCTAATTGAGAGCGGTTCCGATACGCAGTATTTT.

V is TRBV2 and J is TRBJ2-5, with D possibly being TRBD1 (6 bases). Trimming shortened V by 4 bases and J by 0 bases, and 12 bases separated the two germline ends. Germline V CDR1 and CDR2: SNHLY, FYNNEI. The CDR3 is 15 residues long. This CDR3 reads CASSGRDKDQETQYF. The CDR3 DNA sequence: TGTGCCAGCAGTGGTCGGGACAAGGACCAAGAGACCCAGTACTTC.

V and J are TRBV4-1 and TRBJ2-7, with D perhaps being TRBD1 or TRBD2 (6 bases each). This CDR3 is 15 amino acids long. CDR1 and CDR2 (germline): MGHRA, YSYEKL. Trimming cost V 4 bases and J 2 bases, with 15 bases left between them. CDR3 coding DNA: TGCGCCAGCAGCCCCGGGGGCCACCAAACCTACGAGCAGTACTTC. This sequence encodes CASSPGGHQTYEQYF.

The chain is built from TRBV14 and TRBJ2-7; D could derive from TRBD1 or TRBD2 (5 bases each). Germline V gene lookup returns CDR1 SGHDN and CDR2 FVKESK. The CDR3 covers 12 residues. V was shortened by 5 bases and J by 7 bases, with 12 bases between the two germline ends. In nucleotides, the CDR3 is TGTGCCAGCAGCGGGGACGTTAGGGAGCAGTACTTC. Protein product: CASSGDVREQYF.